Following are 26 T cell receptor beta chains from one sample sequenced in a study of cytomegalovirus exposure and HLA in healthy donors. The PCR had 60 Vbeta and 13 Jbeta primers. TCRdb keeps only in-frame clones here, not all; method: immunoSEQ multiplex PCR. The sample shows 130,000 or so clones, roughly four fifths of them seen only once. Sequenced: PBMCs. The source of these receptors is a female donor in good health and CMV-seronegative.

The chain recombines TRBV5-4 with TRBJ2-5, with a possible D match to TRBD2 (7 bases). The DNA end favors TRBJ2-7, so the J call may be wrong. The germline CDR1 and CDR2 sequences are SGHNT and YYREEE (reference sequence). This CDR3 is 14 amino acids long. CDR3 nucleotides: TGTGCCAGCAGAGTGGACAGCTTAGCGGGCGAGCAGTACTTC. This encodes CASRVDSLAGEQYF.

The chain recombines TRBV6-4 with TRBJ2-2, with D maybe TRBD2 (7 bases). This CDR3 comprises 15 residues. Between the trimmed V and J ends, which lost 3 bases and 6 bases, there was a span of 14 bases. The germline V gene has CDR1 MRHNA and CDR2 SNTAGT. The chain's CDR3 is CASSEGGGVSGELFF. The CDR3, as DNA: TGTGCCAGCAGTGAAGGAGGGGGGGTGTCCGGGGAGCTGTTTTTT.

The rearrangement joins TRBV2 to TRBJ2-5; 8 positions match TRBD1. V lost 6 bases to trimming and J lost 2 bases; unmatched junction nucleotides: 8. Looked up from germline, CDR1 is SNHLY and CDR2 is FYNNEI. This CDR3 has 15 amino acids. CDR3 sequence reads: CASRRTGHVQETQYF. The CDR3 DNA follows: TGTGCCAGCAGGCGGACAGGGCATGTTCAAGAGACCCAGTACTTC.

The sample holds a few counts of this clone. The J gene is TRBJ1-1, the V gene TRBV5-4; TRBD1 matches at 7 bases. Germline CDR1 is SGHNT and CDR2 is YYREEE (reference sequence). V shed 0 bases, J shed 1 base, and the junction held 3 bases outside the gene matches. The length of the CDR3 is 15 residues. CDR3 bases: TGTGCCAGCAGCTTGGGACAGGGCCAGAACACTGAAGCTTTCTTT. Residues: CASSLGQGQNTEAFF. Full variable domain (outside the CDR3, taken from reference TRBV5-4 and TRBJ1-1): ETGVTQSPTHLIKTRGQQVTLRCSSQSGHNTVSWYQQALGQGPQFIFQYYREEENGRGNFPPRFSGLQFPNYSSELNVNALELDDSALYLCASSLGQGQNTEAFFGQGTRLTVV.

This clone was found a few times. The rearrangement joins TRBV6-5 to TRBJ1-4, with TRBD1 identical over 10 bases. The CDR3 runs 15 residues. V was pared by 5 bases and J by 5 bases, with 5 bases of the junction left unmatched. CDR1 and CDR2 from the germline V gene are MNHEY and SVGAGI. CDR3 protein: CASSTDRGRNEKLFF. DNA for the CDR3: TGTGCCAGCAGTACTGACAGGGGGCGAAATGAAAAACTGTTTTTT.

J is TRBJ2-3 and V is TRBV7-3; 10 positions match TRBD2. Trimming removed 4 bases from V and 6 bases from J; junction bases left unmatched: 4. Germline lookup yields CDR1 SGHTA and CDR2 FQGTGA. The CDR3 loop spans 14 amino acids. CDR3 DNA: TGTGCCAGCAGCTCTAGCGGGAGCGCGGATACGCAGTATTTT. It encodes CASSSSGSADTQYF.

This clone was seen a handful of times. This rearrangement joins TRBV6-5 to TRBJ1-1; tentative D call: TRBD1 (6 bases). Germline CDR1 MNHEY, CDR2 SVGAGI. V was pared by 7 bases and J by 0 bases, with 9 bases between. This CDR3 contains 13 residues. CDR3 sequence reads: CASKTGLNTEAFF. The CDR3 DNA reads as TGTGCCAGCAAGACAGGACTGAACACTGAAGCTTTCTTT.

The J gene is TRBJ2-5, the V gene TRBV5-1; the match to TRBD2 covers 10 bases. This CDR3 has 18 residues. V lost 3 bases and J lost 0; bases outside the gene matches: 11. Germline CDR1 SGHRS, CDR2 YFSETQ. CDR3 sequence reads: CASSSRGLAGEYQETQYF. The CDR3 nucleotides read TGCGCCAGCAGCTCCCGCGGGCTAGCGGGAGAGTACCAAGAGACCCAGTACTTC.

The genes are TRBV2 and TRBJ1-2; 7 nucleotides match TRBD1. The ends lost 2 bases at V and 1 base at J; junction bases unmatched: 1. Germline CDR1 SNHLY, CDR2 FYNNEI. The CDR3 consists of 14 residues. Here the CDR3 reads CASSERQGNYGYTF. The CDR3 DNA follows: TGTGCCAGCAGTGAAAGACAGGGTAACTATGGCTACACCTTC. The whole variable domain, remainder taken from reference TRBV2 and TRBJ1-2, is EPEVTQTPSHQVTQMGQEVILRCVPISNHLYFYWYRQILGQKVEFLVSFYNNEISEKSEIFDDQFSVERPDGSNFTLKIRSTKLEDSAMYFCASSERQGNYGYTFGSGTRLTVV.

The rearrangement uses TRBV27 and TRBJ2-7, with TRBD2 matching over 10 bases. The germline CDR1 and CDR2 sequences are MNHEY and SMNVEV (reference sequence). This CDR3 has 15 amino acids. The ends lost 3 bases at V and 5 bases at J; junction bases unmatched: 7. CDR3 sequence: CASSFGPSGRNEQYF. As DNA, the CDR3 is TGTGCCAGCAGTTTTGGCCCTAGCGGGAGAAACGAGCAGTACTTC.

The genes are TRBV27 and TRBJ2-3; D not certain. CDR1 MNHEY and CDR2 SMNVEV come from the germline V gene (reference sequence). With 3 bases removed from V and 2 bases from J, the gap between germline ends came to 3 bases. The CDR3 is 12 amino acids. The CDR3 DNA is TGTGCCAGCAGTTTCAACACAGATACGCAGTATTTT. Its translation is CASSFNTDTQYF.

This chain uses TRBV29-1 with TRBJ2-7; D gene unclear. The V end was cut by 4 bases, the J end by 3 bases, with 16 bases between. This CDR3 contains 14 residues. CDR1 SQVTM and CDR2 ANQGSEA come from the germline V gene. CDR3 in amino acids: CSVGVAGVNYEQYF. CDR3 nucleotides: TGCAGCGTTGGGGTGGCAGGTGTCAACTACGAGCAGTACTTC.

This CDR3 is CASSVEGLASYEQYF. In DNA, the CDR3 is TGTGCCAGCAGCGTAGAGGGTCTAGCGTCCTACGAGCAGTACTTC. The genes are TRBV9 and TRBJ2-7; a weak D match, TRBD2 (6 bases). Germline loops: CDR1 SGDLS, CDR2 YYNGEE. The CDR3 runs 15 residues. Trimming took off 0 bases at V and 1 base at J, with 11 bases between the two ends.

The CDR3 DNA is TGCGCCAGCCGGGGGAACACTGAAGCTTTCTTT. Translation gives CASRGNTEAFF. The chain uses TRBV5-1 and TRBJ1-1; no clear D gene. CDR1 and CDR2 from the germline V gene are SGHRS and YFSETQ. This CDR3 comprises 11 residues. The ends were cut back, 7 bases at V and 1 base at J, with 5 bases in the middle.

The V gene is TRBV19, the J gene TRBJ1-2; perhaps TRBD1 as D (5 bases). CDR3 length: 14 amino acids. Germline assignment: CDR1 LNHDA and CDR2 SQIVND (reference sequence). V lost 5 bases, J lost 6 bases, and 16 bases lay in between. The CDR3 region has the DNA TGTGCCAGTAGTGACGTGGGCAGGGTCAATGGCTACACCTTC. Its translation: CASSDVGRVNGYTF. The full variable domain, in which reference TRBV19 and TRBJ1-2 provide the parts outside the CDR3, is DGGITQSPKYLFRKEGQNVTLSCEQNLNHDAMYWYRQDPGQGLRLIYYSQIVNDFQKGDIAEGYSVSREKKESFPLTVTSAQKNPTAFYLCASSDVGRVNGYTFGSGTRLTVV.

Turning to this clone: Other DNA variants within this sample encode the same CDR3. CDR3 in DNA: TGTGCCAGCAGCGCTGGCCTTAGCAATCAGCCCCAGCATTTT. It specifies CASSAGLSNQPQHF. The chain couples TRBV2 to TRBJ1-5; D not resolved. The CDR3 runs 14 residues. Looked up from germline, CDR1 is SNHLY and CDR2 is FYNNEI. The germline V and J ends were trimmed by 6 bases and 0 bases, with 9 bases remaining between them.

J is TRBJ2-1 and V is TRBV5-1, with D perhaps matching TRBD2 (5 bases). This CDR3 has 19 amino acids. V lost 3 bases and J lost 5, with 27 bases in between. Germline lookup yields CDR1 SGHRS and CDR2 YFSETQ. The CDR3 is CASSSGLLPKQGSHNEQFF. CDR3 sequence (DNA): TGCGCCAGCAGCTCCGGACTCCTACCTAAACAAGGGTCCCACAATGAGCAGTTCTTC.

The chain couples TRBV6-5 to TRBJ2-1, with D perhaps matching TRBD2 (6 bases). Per germline, CDR1 MNHEY and CDR2 SVGAGI. Trimming left V 0 bases short and J 8 bases short, with 11 bases between. CDR3 length: 14 amino acids. The CDR3 DNA sequence: TGTGCCAGCAGTTACTCGGCGGGGAAGGATGAGCAGTTCTTC. It translates to CASSYSAGKDEQFF.

The chain joins TRBV5-1 to TRBJ1-4; D may be TRBD1 (5 bases). This CDR3 region has 14 residues. Germline values: CDR1 SGHRS, CDR2 YFSETQ. Trimming took 7 bases from V and 0 from J, leaving 10 bases between them. This CDR3 is CASGQGATNEKLFF. The CDR3 bases are TGCGCCAGCGGTCAGGGTGCAACTAATGAAAAACTGTTTTTT.

The chain joins TRBV9 to TRBJ1-6; 8 nucleotides agree with TRBD1. This CDR3 has 14 amino acids. Germline CDR1 and CDR2: SGDLS and YYNGEE. The trim removed 4 bases at V and 14 bases at J, leaving 11 bases unmatched. The CDR3 DNA reads as TGTGCCAGCAGCTTGGGGACAGGAAATTGGGCCCTCCACTTT. It codes for CASSLGTGNWALHF. Variable domain in full (rest from reference TRBV9 and TRBJ1-6): DSGVTQTPKHLITATGQRVTLRCSPRSGDLSVYWYQQSLDQGLQFLIQYYNGEERAKGNILERFSAQQFPDLHSELNLSSLELGDSALYFCASSLGTGNWALHFGNGTRLTVT.

In this sample, this clone turned up many times. The V call is TRBV9, the J call TRBJ1-1, with D uncertain. CDR3 length: 14 amino acids. Germline V CDR1 and CDR2: SGDLS, YYNGEE. Trimming shortened V by 0 bases and J by 7 bases, and 13 bases separated the two germline ends. CDR3 sequence (DNA): TGTGCCAGCAGCGTAGGATGGGCCTCAAGTGAAGCTTTCTTT. Protein: CASSVGWASSEAFF.

The V call is TRBV6-5, the J call TRBJ2-1; the match to TRBD2 covers 8 bases. Trimming cost V 0 bases and J 6 bases; bases outside gene matches: 7. CDR1 is MNHEY, CDR2 SVGAGI, per germline. The CDR3 runs to 16 residues. CDR3 in DNA: TGTGCCAGCAGTTACTCGCCCGTAGCGGGGTCCAATGAGCAGTTCTTC. Protein product: CASSYSPVAGSNEQFF.

This clone was seen once. V and J are TRBV7-6 and TRBJ1-1; D uncertain. V was trimmed by 4 bases and J by 0 bases, leaving 9 bases between them. Germline V gene sequence: CDR1 SGHVS, CDR2 FNYEAQ. The CDR3 consists of 14 residues. CDR3 in amino acids: CASSSYSMNTEAFF. As DNA, the CDR3 is TGTGCCAGCAGCTCATACAGCATGAACACTGAAGCTTTCTTT.

This chain links TRBV9 with TRBJ2-1, with D maybe TRBD2 (6 bases). Trimming shortened V by 0 bases and J by 6 bases, and 13 bases separated the two germline ends. The CDR3 spans 15 residues. Germline CDR1 SGDLS, CDR2 YYNGEE. In DNA, the CDR3 is TGTGCCAGCAGCGTAGCGGTCGGCGGGATCAATGAGCAGTTCTTC. This sequence encodes CASSVAVGGINEQFF.

The chain combines TRBV9 with TRBJ2-7; TRBD1 is a possible D gene (6 bases). The CDR3 is made up of 14 amino acids. The germline CDR1 and CDR2 sequences are SGDLS and YYNGEE. V was trimmed by 1 base and J by 3 bases, leaving 11 bases between them. The CDR3 reads CASSVKQGDYEQYF. Here the CDR3 DNA reads TGTGCCAGCAGCGTAAAACAGGGAGACTACGAGCAGTACTTC.

The rearrangement uses TRBV6-5 and TRBJ2-7, with TRBD2 identical over 12 bases. This CDR3 region has 14 residues. Germline loops: CDR1 MNHEY, CDR2 SVGAGI. Losses at the gene ends were 7 bases for V and 6 bases for J; bases not matched to a gene: 7. The CDR3: CASTMTSGSREQYF. DNA for the CDR3: TGTGCCAGCACTATGACTAGCGGGAGCCGCGAGCAGTACTTC.